This T cell receptor (beta chain) stems from a study of cytomegalovirus exposure and HLA in healthy donors. Overall study: Earlier, some 180 million T cells were analyzed, and some 120 million unique TCR beta sequences were found among them.

The PCR employed 60 Vbeta primers together with 13 Jbeta primers. The table came from immunoSEQ multiplex PCR; TCRdb's copy has only in-frame clones and leaves some out. Of 60,000 to 100,000 clones listed, 78% are singletons. This CDR3 contains 13 residues. The V segment lost 6 bases and the J segment 5 bases; nucleotides outside the gene matches: 4. Germline V lookup: CDR1 KGHSH, CDR2 LQKENI. Sequenced material: PBMCs. The clonotype comes from a man aged 40-49 years in good health and CMV-seronegative. The chain recombines TRBV18 with TRBJ2-4; 7 bases are a match to TRBD1. The CDR3 reads CASSAGTENIQYF. The CDR3 DNA reads as TGTGCCAGCTCTGCCGGGACAGAAAACATTCAGTACTTC.